A selection of T cell receptor beta chains follows, all from one sample in a study of blood T cell repertoires in COVID-19. Profiled with immunoSEQ multiplex PCR; TCRdb holds only in-frame clones, not every one. The sample includes 350,000 or so clones, about nine tenths of them seen just once. The sequenced sample was PBMCs or T cells enriched from blood (not recorded which). The source is a woman aged 25 to 39 who had been exposed to COVID-19. CDR3s include the opening cysteine and the closing phenylalanine or tryptophan. The order of the fields is J gene, V gene, D gene, clone size, CDR3 protein, CDR3 DNA. The D gene is left open where the match is weak. A row's size may be missing; if present it is once, few, many or a size class.

TRBJ2-3 | TRBV7-8 | TRBD2 | once | CASSPPASGKSTDTQYF | TGTGCCAGCAGCCCGCCGGCTAGCGGGAAAAGCACAGATACGCAGTATTTT
TRBJ2-2 | TRBV7-3 | . | . | CASSMQGSTGELFF | TGTGCCAGCAGCATGCAGGGTAGTACCGGGGAGCTGTTTTTT
TRBJ2-1 | TRBV11-2 | TRBD2 | . | CASSIRLAGGPEQFF | TGTGCCAGCAGCATCCGACTAGCGGGAGGCCCTGAGCAGTTCTTC
TRBJ1-2 | TRBV11-2 | TRBD1 | few | CASSLGGTGVGYTF | TGTGCCAGCAGCTTAGGCGGGACAGGGGTAGGCTACACCTTC
TRBJ1-3 | TRBV5-1 | TRBD1 | . | CASSQGQLNTIYF | TGCGCCAGCAGCCAGGGACAGTTAAACACCATATATTTT
TRBJ1-2 | TRBV27 | . | . | CASSLTGNYGYTF | TGTGCCAGCAGTTTAACGGGTAACTATGGCTACACCTTC
TRBJ1-1 | TRBV24-1 | TRBD1 | . | CATSTGDSSFTEAFF | TGTGCCACCAGCACAGGGGACAGTTCGTTCACTGAAGCTTTCTTT
TRBJ2-6 | TRBV5-1 | . | . | CASRPGLISGANVLTF | TGCGCCAGCAGACCAGGACTAATCTCTGGGGCCAACGTCCTGACTTTC
TRBJ1-4 | TRBV9 | TRBD1 | . | CASSVTGDNEKLFF | TGTGCCAGCAGCGTGACAGGGGATAATGAAAAACTGTTTTTT
TRBJ2-3 | TRBV12-3/TRBV12-4 | . | . | CASSQSTDTQYF | TGTGCCAGCAGTCAGAGCACAGATACGCAGTATTTT
TRBJ2-1 | TRBV7-3 | TRBD1 | . | CASSLDSGQSYNEQFF | TGTGCCAGCAGCTTAGATTCGGGACAGAGCTACAATGAGCAGTTCTTC
TRBJ1-5 | TRBV10-3 | . | . | CAISGVQGDGQPQHF | TGTGCCATCAGCGGTGTACAGGGAGACGGCCAGCCCCAGCATTTT
TRBJ2-7 | TRBV5-1 | TRBD2 | once | CASSLGTSGRIGSEQYF | TGCGCCAGCAGCTTGGGGACTAGCGGGAGAATAGGGTCCGAGCAGTACTTC
TRBJ2-3 | TRBV2 | TRBD1 | . | CASSDPTGGAFRSQYF | TGTGCCAGCAGTGACCCCACAGGGGGCGCCTTTCGGTCTCAGTATTTT
TRBJ2-7 | TRBV7-2 | TRBD2 | few | CASSLAGLAAGYEQYF | TGTGCCAGCAGCTTAGCGGGACTAGCGGCAGGCTACGAGCAGTACTTC
TRBJ2-3 | TRBV28 | . | . | CASSFLGFRSTDTQYF | TGTGCCAGCAGTTTTCTCGGCTTCAGGAGCACAGATACGCAGTATTTT
TRBJ2-1 | TRBV29-1 | TRBD2 | . | CSVSREGGDEQFF | TGCAGCGTATCCAGGGAGGGAGGCGATGAGCAGTTCTTC
TRBJ2-3 | TRBV15 | TRBD2 | . | CATSRVSGGTSTDTQYF | TGTGCCACCAGCAGAGTTTCGGGAGGGACTAGCACAGATACGCAGTATTTT
TRBJ2-5 | TRBV5-1 | . | . | CASSFQGGGETQYF | TGCGCCAGCAGCTTTCAGGGAGGTGGAGAGACCCAGTACTTC
TRBJ2-1 | TRBV15 | TRBD2 | . | CATSQGLAGFNTYNEQFF | TGTGCCACCAGCCAGGGACTAGCGGGGTTTAACACCTACAATGAGCAGTTCTTC
TRBJ2-7 | TRBV3-1/TRBV3-2 | . | . | CASSQALGANYEQYF | TGTGCCAGCAGCCAAGCCTTAGGGGCCAACTACGAGCAGTACTTC
TRBJ2-3 | TRBV11-2 | . | . | CASSLAGPPTDTQYF | TGTGCCAGCAGCTTAGCTGGCCCACCAACAGATACGCAGTATTTT
TRBJ1-5 | TRBV7-9 | TRBD1 | . | CASSFARGGFGNQPQHF | TGTGCCAGCAGCTTCGCCCGAGGGGGCTTCGGCAATCAGCCCCAGCATTTT
TRBJ1-2 | TRBV28 | . | . | CASSLGQGFYGYTF | TGTGCCAGCAGTTTGGGTCAGGGCTTCTATGGCTACACCTTC
TRBJ2-5 | TRBV27 | TRBD2 | . | CASSLSYSTSGKETQYF | TGTGCCAGCAGTTTATCCTATTCGACTAGCGGAAAAGAGACCCAGTACTTC
TRBJ2-7 | TRBV27 | TRBD1 | . | CASSFGTGTYEQYF | TGTGCCAGCAGTTTCGGGACAGGGACATACGAGCAGTACTTC
TRBJ2-1 | TRBV19 | TRBD2 | once | CASSSPKLAHEQFF | TGTGCCAGTAGTAGCCCCAAACTAGCGCATGAGCAGTTCTTC
TRBJ1-1 | TRBV7-3 | . | . | CASSLAAGDSEAFF | TGTGCCAGCAGCTTAGCCGCGGGGGACTCTGAAGCTTTCTTT
TRBJ1-6 | TRBV9 | TRBD1 | few | CASSVRQGGHSPLHF | TGTGCCAGCAGCGTACGACAGGGCGGGCATTCACCCCTCCACTTT
TRBJ1-6 | TRBV10-3 | . | . | CAISESGTHSSYNSPLHF | TGTGCCATCAGTGAGTCCGGGACTCATTCCTCCTATAATTCACCCCTCCACTTT
TRBJ2-1 | TRBV5-6 | TRBD2 | . | CASSAAGGGYNEQFF | TGTGCCAGCAGTGCCGCGGGAGGCGGTTACAATGAGCAGTTCTTC
TRBJ1-6 | TRBV15 | TRBD1 | . | CATSIDRGENSPLHF | TGTGCCACCAGCATAGACAGGGGAGAGAATTCACCCCTCCACTTT
TRBJ2-3 | TRBV6-5 | TRBD1 | . | CAISKGADTQYF | TGTGCCATCTCCAAGGGGGCTGATACGCAGTATTTT